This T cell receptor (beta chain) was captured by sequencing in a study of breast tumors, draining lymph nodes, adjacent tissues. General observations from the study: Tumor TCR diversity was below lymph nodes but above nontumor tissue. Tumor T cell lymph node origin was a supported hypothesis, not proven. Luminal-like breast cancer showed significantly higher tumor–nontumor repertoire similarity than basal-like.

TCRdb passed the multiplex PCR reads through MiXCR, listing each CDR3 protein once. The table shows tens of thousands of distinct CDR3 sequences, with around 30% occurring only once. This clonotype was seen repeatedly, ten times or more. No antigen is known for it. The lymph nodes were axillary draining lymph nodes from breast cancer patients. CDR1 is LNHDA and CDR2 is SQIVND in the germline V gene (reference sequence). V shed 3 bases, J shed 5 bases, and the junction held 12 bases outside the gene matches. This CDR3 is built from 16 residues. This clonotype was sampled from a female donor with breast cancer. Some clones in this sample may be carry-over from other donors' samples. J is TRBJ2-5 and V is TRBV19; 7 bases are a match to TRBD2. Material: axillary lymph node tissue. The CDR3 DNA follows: TGTGCCAGTAGTATGGGGGGGGGGACCCCAAGGGAGACCCAGTACTTC. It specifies CASSMGGGTPRETQYF.